Below, 32 T cell receptor beta chains from the same sample are listed, as sequenced in a study of post-analysis software for immune sequencing data. Study results and limitations: Five or six TRBV segments were significantly more frequent in patients than in controls. TRBV5-6, TRBV5-1 and TRBV20-1 were among these segments.

The library was made from cDNA and included unique molecular identifiers. TCRdb independently ran MiXCR on the PCR reads; one entry per CDR3 protein. The sample yields hundreds of thousands of distinct CDR3 sequences, about 50% seen once. Their antigen targets remain unknown. The sample was blood. The receptor set was obtained from a girl aged 10 to 17 with multiple sclerosis.

The chain joins TRBV4-1 to TRBJ2-7, with D possibly matching TRBD2 (7 bases). The CDR3 is 16 residues long. The V gene's germline CDR1 is MGHRA and CDR2 YSYEKL. Trimming cost V 4 bases and J 2 bases, with 18 bases left between them. The CDR3 bases are TGCGCCAGCAGCCCCGGGGGGCTAGCGAGACCCTACGAGCAGTACTTC. Translated: CASSPGGLARPYEQYF.

V gene TRBV11-2 combines with J gene TRBJ1-2; no definite D call. Trimming removed 1 base from V and 5 bases from J, with 8 bases in between. CDR1 and CDR2 from the germline V gene are SGHAT and FQNNGV. The CDR3 is made up of 13 amino acids. The CDR3 nucleotides are TGTGCCAGCAGCTTAGTGACAAATTATGGCTACACCTTC. This codes for CASSLVTNYGYTF.

V is TRBV5-1 and J is TRBJ1-1; D gene ambiguous. CDR1 SGHRS and CDR2 YFSETQ come from the germline V gene. V was trimmed by 5 bases and J by 1 base, leaving 9 bases between them. The CDR3 is made up of 13 amino acids. CDR3 protein: CASRLGGNTEAFF. CDR3 in DNA: TGCGCCAGCAGGCTGGGTGGGAACACTGAAGCTTTCTTT.

This clonotype turned up a few times. This chain uses TRBV20-1 with TRBJ2-1; 7 bases agree with TRBD1. After removal of 6 bases from V and 9 bases from J, the junction contained 14 bases not matched to a gene. Germline CDR1 and CDR2: DFQATT and SNEGSKA (reference sequence). The CDR3 covers 14 residues. The CDR3 loop is CSAQDRPRLVEQFF. In DNA form, the CDR3 reads TGCAGTGCCCAGGACAGGCCTCGCTTGGTTGAGCAGTTCTTC.

The V and J genes are TRBV20-1 and TRBJ2-5, with D possibly TRBD1 on 6 matching bases. Trimming removed 3 bases at V and 11 bases at J, with 25 bases between. Germline CDR1 and CDR2: DFQATT and SNEGSKA (reference sequence). CDR3 length equals 15 residues. The CDR3 loop reads CSARGQATGPIRQYF. CDR3 nucleotides: TGCAGTGCTAGGGGCCAGGCGACAGGTCCGATACGGCAGTACTTC.

The genes are TRBV20-1 and TRBJ1-5, with D possibly TRBD1 on 5 matching bases. CDR1 is DFQATT and CDR2 is SNEGSKA in the germline V gene (reference sequence). The CDR3 is made up of 14 amino acids. V lost 3 bases and J 3 bases, leaving 12 bases between the germline ends. CDR3 in amino acids: CSARVGDLNQPQHF. CDR3 DNA sequence: TGCAGTGCTAGGGTGGGGGACCTCAATCAGCCCCAGCATTTT.

The chain combines TRBV5-1 with TRBJ2-1; maybe TRBD2 (6 bases). V lost 1 base to trimming and J lost 4 bases, with 21 bases between them. CDR3 size: 18 residues. CDR1 and CDR2 (germline): SGHRS, YFSETQ. In DNA form, the CDR3 reads TGCGCCAGCAGCTTGCGTCCCTCAGCGGGCGGGGAGTACAATGAGCAGTTCTTC. It is translated as CASSLRPSAGGEYNEQFF.

This sequence joins TRBV18 and TRBJ2-5; D remains ambiguous. V was trimmed by 5 bases and J by 5 bases, leaving 9 bases between them. This CDR3 is built from 12 residues. Germline V CDR1 and CDR2: KGHSH, LQKENI. The CDR3 DNA sequence: TGTGCCAGCTCAATGCCCCGGGAGACCCAGTACTTC. Translated: CASSMPRETQYF. The complete variable domain, with remaining parts taken from reference TRBV18 and TRBJ2-5, reads NAGVMQNPRHLVRRRGQEARLRCSPMKGHSHVYWYRQLPEEGLKFMVYLQKENIIDESGMPKERFSAEFPKEGPSILRIQQVVRGDSAAYFCASSMPRETQYFGPGTRLLVL.

The rearrangement joins TRBV7-2 to TRBJ2-1; the D call may be TRBD1 or TRBD2 (6 bases each). The CDR3 runs 16 residues. V was cut by 5 bases and J by 2 bases, with 16 bases left in between. CDR1 and CDR2 (germline): SGHTA, FQGNSA. CDR3 protein: CASSQDGGLPYNEQFF. The CDR3 bases are TGTGCCAGCAGCCAAGATGGGGGGCTTCCCTACAATGAGCAGTTCTTC.

This clonotype has more than one count but fewer than ten. The chain combines TRBV5-5 with TRBJ2-1, with D perhaps given as TRBD1 or TRBD2 (6 bases each). The CDR3 runs to 15 residues. Germline CDR1 is SGHKS and CDR2 is YYEKEE (reference sequence). V was clipped by 0 bases and J by 5 bases, with 12 bases between them. The DNA for the CDR3 is TGTGCCAGCAGCTTGGTACAGGGACTGGACAATGAGCAGTTCTTC. Translated, it gives CASSLVQGLDNEQFF.

This clonotype came up once. The rearrangement joins TRBV7-3 to TRBJ2-3, with D unresolved. V lost 2 bases and J lost 4, with 7 bases in between. Germline assignment: CDR1 SGHTA and CDR2 FQGTGA. The CDR3 consists of 13 residues. The CDR3 nucleotides read TGTGCCAGCAGCTTATATACCCCAGATACGCAGTATTTT. Translation: CASSLYTPDTQYF.

V usage is TRBV5-5 and J usage is TRBJ2-3; TRBD2 agrees at 12 bases. The CDR3 is 15 residues long. Germline assignment: CDR1 SGHKS and CDR2 YYEKEE (reference sequence). The V and J ends lost 4 bases and 6 bases, in that order; junction bases with no gene match: 6. The CDR3 protein is CASSPSGTSGDTQYF. The CDR3 coding sequence is TGTGCCAGCAGCCCCTCCGGGACTAGCGGGGATACGCAGTATTTT.

In this sample, this clonotype turned up a few times. The CDR3 region has the DNA TGTGCCAGCAGCGGGACAGGGAGTCAGCCCCAGCATTTT. This codes for CASSGTGSQPQHF. The chain combines TRBV6-1 with TRBJ1-5; 9 nucleotides line up with TRBD1. Germline V gene lookup returns CDR1 MNHNS and CDR2 SASEGT. V shed 6 bases, J shed 6 bases, and the junction held 3 bases outside the gene matches. This CDR3 contains 13 residues.

J is TRBJ1-1 and V is TRBV7-2, with unresolved D. This CDR3 comprises 13 residues. The germline V gene has CDR1 SGHTA and CDR2 FQGNSA. V was clipped by 3 bases and J by 4 bases, with 9 bases between them. CDR3 in amino acids: CASSLVGSTEAFF. CDR3 in DNA: TGTGCCAGCAGCTTGGTAGGGAGCACTGAAGCTTTCTTT. The whole variable domain, remainder taken from reference TRBV7-2 and TRBJ1-1, is GAGVSQSPSNKVTEKGKDVELRCDPISGHTALYWYRQSLGQGLEFLIYFQGNSAPDKSGLPSDRFSAERTGGSVSTLTIQRTQQEDSAVYLCASSLVGSTEAFFGQGTRLTVV.

The chain combines TRBV30 with TRBJ2-1; D gene unclear. Deletions cut 1 base from V and 8 bases from J, with 6 bases between. Germline V gene sequence: CDR1 GTSNPN, CDR2 SVGIG (reference sequence). This CDR3 has 11 amino acids. CDR3 residues: CAWSALHEQFF. The CDR3 coding sequence is TGTGCCTGGAGTGCACTCCATGAGCAGTTCTTC.

The chain links TRBV5-1 to TRBJ1-1; D uncertain. This CDR3 contains 15 residues. Deletions cut 7 bases from V and 0 bases from J, with 16 bases between. Germline CDR1 is SGHRS and CDR2 is YFSETQ. Written as DNA, the CDR3 is TGCGCCAGCCGCCCCAAGGCCGGGTTGAACACTGAAGCTTTCTTT. It specifies CASRPKAGLNTEAFF.

J is TRBJ2-3 and V is TRBV7-2; 8 bases line up with TRBD2. V lost 1 base to trimming and J lost 6 bases; unmatched junction nucleotides: 9. This CDR3 spans 16 amino acids. In germline, CDR1 is SGHTA, CDR2 FQGNSA. The CDR3 loop is CASSLVNGGARDTQYF. The CDR3, as DNA: TGTGCCAGCAGCTTAGTGAACGGGGGGGCCAGGGATACGCAGTATTTT.

V and J are TRBV15 and TRBJ2-7, with D possibly matching TRBD2 (5 bases). There are 16 residues in the CDR3. Germline V gene sequence: CDR1 LNHNV, CDR2 YYDKDF (reference sequence). Trimming removed 3 bases from V and 1 base from J, with 16 bases in between. CDR3 DNA: TGTGCCACCAGCAGGGCACAGCAGACGGGATCCTACGAGCAGTACTTC. The encoded protein is CATSRAQQTGSYEQYF. The full variable domain, in which reference TRBV15 and TRBJ2-7 provide the parts outside the CDR3, is DAMVIQNPRYQVTQFGKPVTLSCSQTLNHNVMYWYQQKSSQAPKLLFHYYDKDFNNEADTPDNFQSRRPNTSFCFLDIRSPGLGDTAMYLCATSRAQQTGSYEQYFGPGTRLTVT.

This sequence joins TRBV3-1 and TRBJ1-1; D is possibly TRBD1 (5 bases). V lost 4 bases to trimming and J lost 0 bases, with 15 bases between them. The length of the CDR3 is 16 residues. Germline CDR1 and CDR2: LGHDT and YNNKEL (reference sequence). CDR3 DNA: TGTGCCAGCAGCCGGTCGGGGACCCCCATGAACACTGAAGCTTTCTTT. Translated, it gives CASSRSGTPMNTEAFF.

This clonotype was detected only once. The chain employs TRBV20-1 and TRBJ2-5; D may be TRBD2 (6 bases). Gene TRBJ2-7 matches the end of the DNA better, so the J call may be wrong. The CDR3 length is 13 residues. CDR1 and CDR2 from the germline V gene are DFQATT and SNEGSKA (reference sequence). The CDR3, as DNA: TGCAGTGCCCTCCCCCCCGGGGGTTCCGAGCAGTACTTC. This codes for CSALPPGGSEQYF.

V and J are TRBV7-8 and TRBJ1-4, with 9 bases matching TRBD1. The V gene end was trimmed by 5 bases and the J gene end by 2 bases; junction bases not matched to a gene: 6. This CDR3 contains 16 residues. Looked up from germline, CDR1 is SGHVS and CDR2 is FQNEAQ. The CDR3 sequence: CASSRGQGTTNEKLFF. CDR3 bases: TGTGCCAGCAGCCGAGGACAGGGGACGACTAATGAAAAACTGTTTTTT. Based on the CDR3 plus reference TRBV7-8 and TRBJ1-4, the full variable domain is GAGVSQSPRYKVAKRGQDVALRCDPISGHVSLFWYQQALGQGPEFLTYFQNEAQLDKSGLPSDRFFAERPEGSVSTLKIQRTQQEDSAVYLCASSRGQGTTNEKLFFGSGTQLSVL.

This clonotype was picked up a small number of times. Written as DNA, the CDR3 is TGTGCCAGCAGCATTGAGCCGCTGGGCTCCTACGAGCAGTACTTC. Translated: CASSIEPLGSYEQYF. The chain uses TRBV7-2 and TRBJ2-7; D gene ambiguous. Trimming removed 5 bases from V and 0 bases from J, with 14 bases in between. The CDR3 extends over 15 amino acids. Germline values: CDR1 SGHTA, CDR2 FQGNSA.

The chain recombines TRBV7-7 with TRBJ1-1; a weak D match, TRBD1 (6 bases). Germline CDR1 reads SSHAT; CDR2 reads FNYEAQ (reference sequence). This CDR3 is built from 15 residues. Trimming took off 5 bases at V and 5 bases at J, with 18 bases between the two ends. CDR3 in DNA: TGTGCCAGCAGCCCCCCGGCAGGGGAGAATACTGAAGCTTTCTTT. Translated, it gives CASSPPAGENTEAFF.

The chain employs TRBV25-1 and TRBJ2-6, with TRBD2 identical over 7 bases. This CDR3 spans 17 amino acids. With 1 base clipped from V and 4 bases from J, the junction kept 7 bases outside the gene matches. In germline, CDR1 is MGHDK, CDR2 SYGVNS. Here the CDR3 reads CASSELSGRVGANVLTF. As DNA, the CDR3 is TGTGCCAGCAGTGAATTATCAGGGAGGGTAGGGGCCAACGTCCTGACTTTC.

The rearrangement uses TRBV5-1 and TRBJ2-7, with 12 bases matching TRBD2. Trimming at V came to 3 bases and at J to 6 bases, leaving 7 bases not matched to a gene. CDR1 and CDR2 from the germline V gene are SGHRS and YFSETQ. The CDR3 runs 15 residues. CDR3 sequence (DNA): TGCGCCAGCAGCTGGACTAGCGGGAAGAATCCCGAGCAGTACTTC. It yields the protein CASSWTSGKNPEQYF.

This clonotype was observed once. The chain joins TRBV12-3 or TRBV12-4 to TRBJ2-3; 10 nucleotides match TRBD2. The CDR3 sequence is 16 residues long. Trimming cost V 8 bases and J 12 bases; bases outside gene matches: 20. As DNA, the CDR3 is TGTGCCAGCCATTCGCGAGCGGGAGGGCCTGAGGTTTCACAGTATTTT. Residues: CASHSRAGGPEVSQYF.

The chain links TRBV7-2 to TRBJ2-7, with TRBD2 matching over 12 bases. Near its end, the DNA agrees better with TRBJ2-5, so the J call may be wrong. From germline, CDR1 is SGHTA and CDR2 FQGNSA. This CDR3 has 15 residues. The CDR3 bases are TGTGCCAGCAGCTTGGCTAGCGGGAGGGTGGAGACCCAGTACTTC. Translated: CASSLASGRVETQYF.

The genes are TRBV9 and TRBJ2-7, with a tentative D call TRBD1 (5 bases). The ends were cut back, 5 bases at V and 5 bases at J, with 20 bases in the middle. From germline, CDR1 is SGDLS and CDR2 YYNGEE. This CDR3 comprises 15 residues. The CDR3 here is CASSFTGGRWDEQYF. The CDR3 region has the DNA TGTGCCAGCAGTTTCACAGGTGGGCGTTGGGACGAGCAGTACTTC.

V is TRBV5-1 and J is TRBJ2-5, with 11 bases matching TRBD2. Germline V gene sequence: CDR1 SGHRS, CDR2 YFSETQ. The CDR3 runs 14 residues. Trimming at V came to 5 bases and at J to 5 bases, leaving 5 bases not matched to a gene. In nucleotides, the CDR3 is TGCGCCAGCAGTAGCGGGAGGGTTGAGGAGACCCAGTACTTC. Protein product: CASSSGRVEETQYF.

The chain combines TRBV29-1 with TRBJ2-5, with D maybe TRBD2 (5 bases). CDR3 size: 15 residues. Trimming took off 6 bases at V and 1 base at J, with 18 bases between the two ends. In germline, CDR1 is SQVTM, CDR2 ANQGSEA. CDR3 sequence (DNA): TGCAGCGTGGACGGGGTCCGGTTCCCCCAAGAGACCCAGTACTTC. This sequence encodes CSVDGVRFPQETQYF.

This clonotype has only a few counts. This chain uses TRBV12-3 or TRBV12-4 with TRBJ2-3; 7 nucleotides align to TRBD2. V lost 2 bases and J lost 5; bases outside the gene matches: 4. The CDR3 runs to 14 residues. For the CDR3, the DNA is TGTGCCAGCAGTTTATCGGGAGGCATAGATACGCAGTATTTT. This translates into CASSLSGGIDTQYF.

V and J are TRBV5-1 and TRBJ2-3, with D tentatively TRBD2 (6 bases). The CDR3 loop spans 16 amino acids. V shed 4 bases and J shed 2 bases, with 17 bases lying between them. CDR1 is SGHRS and CDR2 is YFSETQ in the germline V gene. Here the CDR3 reads CASSTAFAGPTDTQYF. As DNA, the CDR3 is TGCGCCAGCAGCACCGCCTTTGCGGGACCCACAGATACGCAGTATTTT.